The 2 T cell receptor beta chains given below trace back to one sample, sequenced in a study of T cells in Graves' hyperthyroidism and ophthalmopathy. Amplified regions were TCR beta CDR3 sequences from RNA transcripts. The TCR CDR3 was amplified in a first-round RT-PCR using the HTBI primer set. TCRdb redid the calling of the multiplex PCR reads with MiXCR, one entry per CDR3 protein. The data show approximately 590,000 distinct CDR3 sequences, with approximately 14% seen just once and less than 9.5% held by the top ten. The sample was blood. These receptors all stem from a woman aged 25 to 45 with Graves' hyperthyroidism.

This clonotype was observed at least ten times. For the CDR3, the DNA is TGTGCCAGCAGTTCGACAGCATACGAGCAGTACTTC. It yields the protein CASSSTAYEQYF. V usage is TRBV12-3 or TRBV12-4 and J usage is TRBJ2-7, with D tentatively TRBD1 (5 bases). The CDR3 consists of 12 residues. With 4 bases removed from V and 4 bases from J, the gap between germline ends came to 8 bases.

This clonotype was counted many times. The junction does not match germline at one end; this may be a read error. This rearrangement joins TRBV5-1 to TRBJ1-1, with 7 bases aligning to TRBD1. Per the germline V gene, CDR1 is SGHRS and CDR2 is YFSETQ. The CDR3 consists of 14 residues. CDR3: CASSSGQTNTEAFF. The DNA for the CDR3 is TGTGCCAGCAGCTCGGGACAGACGAACACTGAAGCTTTCTTT.